This T cell receptor (beta chain) was identified during a study of human T cells and chemical hapten exposure. Study summary: In the approximately 25-week study, patients were dosed weekly with diphenylcyclopropenone on the scalp throughout.

This clonotype was seen ten or more times. Trimming cost V 7 bases and J 4 bases; bases outside gene matches: 11. Germline V CDR1 and CDR2: SQVTM, ANQGSEA. CDR3 length: 14 amino acids. Specified time point: patch test 2, 6 weeks after DPC sensitization. This sample's treatment: therapeutic diphenylcyclopropenone sensitization with weekly scalp DPC. Blood collection took place prior to placing each patch test. From the RACE reads, TCRdb called clonotypes with MiXCR, one entry per CDR3 protein. The sample yields about 96,000 distinct CDR3 sequences, approximately 8.6% seen once. This sample comprised whole blood, obtained in connection with sensitization to the hapten diphenylcyclopropenone (DPC). This receptor was obtained from a woman aged 40 to 50 with alopecia areata. Some clones in this sample may be carry-over from other donors' samples. The chain is built from TRBV29-1 and TRBJ2-5; 8 bases are a match to TRBD1. Here the CDR3 DNA reads TGCAGCGCCCAAGGACAGGGTACAGGAGAGACCCAGTACTTC. This codes for CSAQGQGTGETQYF. Full variable domain (outside the CDR3, taken from reference TRBV29-1 and TRBJ2-5): SAVISQKPSRDICQRGTSLTIQCQVDSQVTMMFWYRQQPGQSLTLIATANQGSEATYESGFVIDKFPISRPNLTFSTLTVSNMSPEDSSIYLCSAQGQGTGETQYFGPGTRLLVL.